These 23 T cell receptor beta chains were sequenced from one sample in a study of CD8+ T cells in alopecia areata. Described treatment: oral pan-JAK inhibitor, 5-10 mg twice daily. RNA was isolated and reverse transcribed to cDNA, the sequencing template. Profiling relied on immunoSEQ multiplex PCR, and the TCRdb table lists in-frame clones only, not all of them. The repertoire holds approximately 280,000 clones, 58% seen once, with about 1.8% in the top ten. Sequencing used CD4+ T cells sorted from blood, obtained at week 24, from a patient treated with tofacitinib. The origin of the receptors is a human donor with alopecia areata.

V gene TRBV30 combines with J gene TRBJ1-3, with 8 bases matching TRBD1. The CDR3 is 11 amino acids. Germline trimming cut 5 bases from V and 9 bases from J; bases unmatched to any gene: 3. Germline V gene sequence: CDR1 GTSNPN, CDR2 SVGIG (reference sequence). CDR3 sequence (DNA): TGTGCCTGGGGACAGGGCATCACCATATATTTT. It translates to CAWGQGITIYF.

The V and J genes are TRBV5-1 and TRBJ2-3; 11 positions match TRBD2. The CDR3 contains 15 residues. The junction had 2 bases not matched to a gene; V was cut back by 3 bases and J by 2 bases. Germline V gene sequence: CDR1 SGHRS, CDR2 YFSETQ. In DNA, the CDR3 is TGCGCCAGCAGCTCGGGACTAGCGGCCACAGATACGCAGTATTTT. Amino acid sequence: CASSSGLAATDTQYF. Looking up the rest from reference TRBV5-1 and TRBJ2-3 gives the full variable domain: KAGVTQTPRYLIKTRGQQVTLSCSPISGHRSVSWYQQTPGQGLQFLFEYFSETQRNKGNFPGRFSGRQFSNSRSEMNVSTLELGDSALYLCASSSGLAATDTQYFGPGTRLTVL.

The chain carries TRBV19 and TRBJ2-4; TRBD2 agrees at 8 bases. V dropped 3 bases and J dropped 1; count of bases not matched to a gene: 8. Germline V gene data show CDR1 as LNHDA and CDR2 as SQIVND (reference sequence). The CDR3 totals 17 residues. CDR3: CASSMGTSAVAKNIQYF. As DNA, the CDR3 is TGTGCCAGTAGTATGGGGACTAGTGCGGTCGCCAAAAACATTCAGTACTTC.

The V call is TRBV29-1, the J call TRBJ1-4; D is unresolved. V was clipped by 5 bases and J by 4 bases, with 14 bases between them. The germline V gene has CDR1 SQVTM and CDR2 ANQGSEA. The CDR3 length is 14 residues. CDR3 sequence reads: CSVSQDWYNEKLFF. Written as DNA, the CDR3 is TGCAGCGTTTCCCAGGACTGGTATAATGAAAAACTGTTTTTT.

The V gene is TRBV7-3, the J gene TRBJ2-1; D may be TRBD2 (6 bases). Germline V gene sequence: CDR1 SGHTA, CDR2 FQGTGA. V dropped 0 bases and J dropped 12 bases, with 12 bases sitting between them. The CDR3 consists of 13 residues. This chain's CDR3 is CASSLTVRAGQFF. CDR3 bases: TGTGCCAGCAGCTTAACGGTACGAGCGGGGCAGTTCTTC.

V usage is TRBV29-1 and J usage is TRBJ2-1; perhaps TRBD2 as D (6 bases). This CDR3 spans 13 amino acids. Per germline, CDR1 SQVTM and CDR2 ANQGSEA. V was clipped by 7 bases and J by 7 bases, with 17 bases between them. The CDR3 region has the DNA TGCAGCGAATATGAGAGGACTACTAATGAGCAGTTCTTC. Protein sequence: CSEYERTTNEQFF.

CDR3 sequence (DNA): TGTGCCAGCAGCTCCAGCTCCTACAATGAGCAGTTCTTC. This encodes CASSSSSYNEQFF. The rearrangement joins TRBV7-2 to TRBJ2-1; no clear D. There are 13 residues in the CDR3. Trimming stripped 4 bases from V and 0 bases from J, with 4 bases between. CDR1 is SGHTA, CDR2 FQGNSA, per germline.

This clone is classed as medium-sized. The V call is TRBV7-2, the J call TRBJ1-6, with unresolved D. This CDR3 has 14 amino acids. Looked up from germline, CDR1 is SGHTA and CDR2 is FQGNSA. Trimming stripped 5 bases from V and 9 bases from J, with 14 bases between. CDR3: CASSPNSGVSPLHF. The CDR3 DNA is TGTGCCAGCAGCCCGAACAGTGGGGTTTCACCCCTCCACTTT.

In its sample, this clone was seen a few times. V usage is TRBV7-2 and J usage is TRBJ2-3; no firm D call. This CDR3 is 13 amino acids long. Germline V lookup: CDR1 SGHTA, CDR2 FQGNSA. Trimming removed 5 bases from V and 0 bases from J, with 6 bases in between. CDR3 protein: CASSVDSTDTQYF. CDR3 coding DNA: TGTGCCAGCAGCGTCGACAGCACAGATACGCAGTATTTT.

The chain carries TRBV28 and TRBJ2-3, with D perhaps TRBD1 (5 bases). The CDR3 is 14 amino acids. In germline, CDR1 is MDHEN, CDR2 SYDVKM. V was clipped by 6 bases and J by 0 bases, with 10 bases between them. The CDR3 here is CASSWGRSTDTQYF. CDR3 bases: TGTGCCAGCAGCTGGGGCAGGAGCACAGATACGCAGTATTTT.

The CDR3 sequence is CASSGTNEKLFF. The CDR3 DNA reads TGTGCCAGCAGTGGCACCAATGAAAAACTGTTTTTT. The chain uses TRBV25-1 and TRBJ1-4, with D unclear. The CDR3 runs to 12 residues. V lost 4 bases, J lost 5 bases, and 5 bases lay in between. The germline CDR1 and CDR2 sequences are MGHDK and SYGVNS.

The rearrangement joins TRBV29-1 to TRBJ1-3; D may be TRBD1 (5 bases). The CDR3 sequence is 15 residues long. V was shortened by 1 base and J by 0 bases, with 10 bases between the two germline ends. The germline CDR1 and CDR2 sequences are SQVTM and ANQGSEA. The CDR3 sequence is CSVEGGRGSGNTIYF. CDR3 in DNA: TGCAGCGTTGAAGGAGGTAGGGGCTCTGGAAACACCATATATTTT.

Only a few counts were recorded for this clone. This sequence joins TRBV4-1 and TRBJ2-6; no clear D. The V gene lost 0 bases and the J gene lost 0 bases, with 6 bases spanning the gap. Per the germline V gene, CDR1 is MGHRA and CDR2 is YSYEKL. This CDR3 spans 16 amino acids. The CDR3 coding sequence is TGCGCCAGCAGCCAAGAATGGGGCTCTGGGGCCAACGTCCTGACTTTC. It is translated as CASSQEWGSGANVLTF.

This clone was recorded a few times. The V and J genes are TRBV5-6 and TRBJ2-3, with D unclear. Germline CDR1 is SGHDT and CDR2 is YYEEEE. There are 12 residues in the CDR3. V dropped 8 bases and J dropped 2 bases, with 9 bases sitting between them. The CDR3 region is CASERNTDTQYF. The DNA of the CDR3 is TGTGCCAGTGAGAGGAACACAGATACGCAGTATTTT. Supplemented by reference TRBV5-6 and TRBJ2-3, the full variable domain reads DAGVTQSPTHLIKTRGQQVTLRCSPKSGHDTVSWYQQALGQGPQFIFQYYEEEERQRGNFPDRFSGHQFPNYSSELNVNALLLGDSALYLCASERNTDTQYFGPGTRLTVL.

The chain couples TRBV7-2 to TRBJ1-6; no clear D. V lost 5 bases, J lost 5 bases, and 10 bases lay in between. Germline-derived CDR1 and CDR2 are SGHTA and FQGNSA. The CDR3 totals 14 residues. CDR3 loop: CASSPVPNNSPLHF. CDR3 in DNA: TGTGCCAGCAGCCCAGTACCGAATAATTCACCCCTCCACTTT.

The chain joins TRBV5-4 to TRBJ2-3; D is possibly TRBD2 (5 bases). There are 15 residues in the CDR3. V lost 2 bases and J 0 bases, leaving 10 bases between the germline ends. Germline CDR1 is SGHNT and CDR2 is YYREEE (reference sequence). The CDR3 DNA sequence: TGTGCCAGCAGCTTTGGCGGAGGAAGCACAGATACGCAGTATTTT. Translated, it gives CASSFGGGSTDTQYF. Looking up the rest from reference TRBV5-4 and TRBJ2-3 gives the full variable domain: ETGVTQSPTHLIKTRGQQVTLRCSSQSGHNTVSWYQQALGQGPQFIFQYYREEENGRGNFPPRFSGLQFPNYSSELNVNALELDDSALYLCASSFGGGSTDTQYFGPGTRLTVL.

This clone showed up just a few times. The V gene is TRBV6-1, the J gene TRBJ2-1; D is uncertain. The CDR3 covers 12 residues. Germline V lookup: CDR1 MNHNS, CDR2 SASEGT. The V and J ends lost 6 bases and 3 bases respectively, with 6 bases between them. The CDR3 region has the DNA TGTGCCAGCAGCAAGGACTACAATGAGCAGTTCTTC. It is translated as CASSKDYNEQFF.

J is TRBJ2-3 and V is TRBV29-1, with 10 bases matching TRBD1. V shed 2 bases, J shed 0 bases, and the junction held 2 bases outside the gene matches. This CDR3 spans 15 amino acids. Germline CDR1 and CDR2: SQVTM and ANQGSEA. The CDR3 is CSVERTGGSTDTQYF. The CDR3 region has the DNA TGCAGCGTTGAAAGGACAGGGGGTAGCACAGATACGCAGTATTTT.

This chain connects TRBV5-1 to TRBJ2-3, with D unclear. V lost 4 bases and J lost 3, with 12 bases in between. This CDR3 comprises 14 residues. Germline CDR1 and CDR2: SGHRS and YFSETQ. The CDR3 DNA reads TGCGCCAGCAGCCCCCATACCGAGACAGATACGCAGTATTTT. Protein: CASSPHTETDTQYF.

The chain employs TRBV7-2 and TRBJ1-5, with TRBD1 identical over 8 bases. Germline trimming cut 1 base from V and 8 bases from J; bases unmatched to any gene: 7. This CDR3 contains 15 residues. Germline values: CDR1 SGHTA, CDR2 FQGNSA. CDR3: CASSLVGQGNKPQHF. The CDR3 DNA sequence: TGTGCCAGCAGCTTAGTCGGACAGGGTAATAAGCCCCAGCATTTT.

Concerning this clone itself: The identical CDR3 is also encoded by other nucleotide sequences in the sample. The gene calls are TRBV6-6 and TRBJ2-7; TRBD1 agrees at 10 bases. V shed 4 bases, J shed 3 bases, and the junction held 3 bases outside the gene matches. The CDR3 runs 14 residues. Looked up from germline, CDR1 is MNHNY and CDR2 is SVGAGI (reference sequence). The CDR3 spells CASSSRDRGYEQYF. CDR3 coding DNA: TGTGCCAGCAGTTCCCGGGACAGGGGCTACGAGCAGTACTTC.

The V and J genes are TRBV25-1 and TRBJ2-7, with TRBD2 matching over 8 bases. The length of the CDR3 is 13 residues. Germline V CDR1 and CDR2: MGHDK, SYGVNS. V dropped 1 base and J dropped 4; count of bases not matched to a gene: 0. The CDR3 is CASSESGGYEQYF. The CDR3 region has the DNA TGTGCCAGCAGTGAATCGGGAGGGTACGAGCAGTACTTC.

This clone was found once. This rearrangement joins TRBV30 to TRBJ1-6; D uncertain. Germline lookup yields CDR1 GTSNPN and CDR2 SVGIG (reference sequence). The CDR3 length is 13 residues. Trimming took 6 bases from V and 2 from J, leaving 8 bases between them. The CDR3, as DNA: TGTGCCTGTTTGGAGACCTATAATTCACCCCTCCACTTT. It is translated as CACLETYNSPLHF.